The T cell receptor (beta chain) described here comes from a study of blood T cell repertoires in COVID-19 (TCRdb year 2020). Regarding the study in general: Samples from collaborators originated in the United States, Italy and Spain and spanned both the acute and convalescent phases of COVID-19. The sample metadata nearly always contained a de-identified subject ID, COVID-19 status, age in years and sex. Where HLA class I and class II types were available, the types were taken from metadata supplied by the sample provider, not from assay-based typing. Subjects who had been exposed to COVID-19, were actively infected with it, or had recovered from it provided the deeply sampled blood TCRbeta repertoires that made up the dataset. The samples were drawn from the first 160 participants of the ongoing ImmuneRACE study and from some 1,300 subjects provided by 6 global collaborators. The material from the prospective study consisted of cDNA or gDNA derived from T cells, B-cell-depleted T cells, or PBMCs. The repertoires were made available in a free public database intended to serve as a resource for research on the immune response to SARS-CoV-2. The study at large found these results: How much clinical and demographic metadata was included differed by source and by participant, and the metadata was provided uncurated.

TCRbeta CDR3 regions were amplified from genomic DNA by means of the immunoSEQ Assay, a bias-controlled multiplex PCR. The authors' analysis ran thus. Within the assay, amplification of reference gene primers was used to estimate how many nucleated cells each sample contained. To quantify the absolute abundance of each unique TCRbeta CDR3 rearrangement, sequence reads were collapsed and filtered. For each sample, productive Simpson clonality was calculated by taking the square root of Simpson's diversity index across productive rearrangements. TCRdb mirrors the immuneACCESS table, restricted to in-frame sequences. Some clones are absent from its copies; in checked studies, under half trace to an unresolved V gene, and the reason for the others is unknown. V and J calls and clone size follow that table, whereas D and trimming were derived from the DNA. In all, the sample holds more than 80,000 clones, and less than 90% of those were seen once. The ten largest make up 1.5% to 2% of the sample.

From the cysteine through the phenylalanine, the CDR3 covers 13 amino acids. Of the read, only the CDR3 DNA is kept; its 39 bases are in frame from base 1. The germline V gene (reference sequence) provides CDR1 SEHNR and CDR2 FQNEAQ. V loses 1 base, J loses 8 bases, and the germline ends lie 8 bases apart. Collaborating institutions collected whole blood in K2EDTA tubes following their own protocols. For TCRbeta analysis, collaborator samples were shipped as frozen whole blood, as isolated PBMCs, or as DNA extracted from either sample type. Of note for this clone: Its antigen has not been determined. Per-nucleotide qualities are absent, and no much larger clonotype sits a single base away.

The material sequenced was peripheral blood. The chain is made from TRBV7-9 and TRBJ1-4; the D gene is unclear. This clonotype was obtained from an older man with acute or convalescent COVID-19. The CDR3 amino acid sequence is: CASSLERGEKLFF. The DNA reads TGTGCCAGCAGCTTAGAAAGAGGGGAAAAACTGTTTTTT.